This TCR beta chain was sequenced for a study of blood T cell repertoires in COVID-19. Clones were sequenced by immunoSEQ multiplex PCR, and TCRdb holds only the in-frame ones, with some missing. This sample has some 110,000 clones, with around 76% found just once. The CDR3 length is 16 residues. The germline gives CDR1 KGHSH, CDR2 LQKENI. V lost 5 bases, J lost 1 base, and 7 bases stayed unmatched. The sequence was obtained from a man older than 75 with COVID-19, enrolled during active disease. Sequencing was performed on peripheral blood. The V gene is TRBV18, the J gene TRBJ2-5, with 10 bases that match TRBD2. CDR3 nucleotide sequence: TGTGCCAGCTCAGTTGGACTAGCGGAGCTCCAAGAGACCCAGTACTTC. Translation: CASSVGLAELQETQYF. Combining the CDR3 with reference TRBV18 and TRBJ2-5 gives the whole variable domain NAGVMQNPRHLVRRRGQEARLRCSPMKGHSHVYWYRQLPEEGLKFMVYLQKENIIDESGMPKERFSAEFPKEGPSILRIQQVVRGDSAAYFCASSVGLAELQETQYFGPGTRLLVL.